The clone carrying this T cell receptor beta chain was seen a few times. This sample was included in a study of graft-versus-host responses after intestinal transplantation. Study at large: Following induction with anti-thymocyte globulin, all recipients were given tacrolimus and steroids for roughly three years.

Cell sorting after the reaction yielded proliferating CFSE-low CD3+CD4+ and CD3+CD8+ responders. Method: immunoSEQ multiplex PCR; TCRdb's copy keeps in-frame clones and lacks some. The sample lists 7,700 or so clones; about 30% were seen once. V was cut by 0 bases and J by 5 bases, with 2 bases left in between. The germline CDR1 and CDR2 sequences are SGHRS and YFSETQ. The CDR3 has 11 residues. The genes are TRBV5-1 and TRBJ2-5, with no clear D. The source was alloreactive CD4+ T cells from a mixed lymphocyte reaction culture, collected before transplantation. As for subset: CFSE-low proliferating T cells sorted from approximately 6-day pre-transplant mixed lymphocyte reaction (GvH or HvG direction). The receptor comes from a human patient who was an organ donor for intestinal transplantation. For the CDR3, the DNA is TGCGCCAGCAGCTTGGCGGAGACCCAGTACTTC. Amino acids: CASSLAETQYF.